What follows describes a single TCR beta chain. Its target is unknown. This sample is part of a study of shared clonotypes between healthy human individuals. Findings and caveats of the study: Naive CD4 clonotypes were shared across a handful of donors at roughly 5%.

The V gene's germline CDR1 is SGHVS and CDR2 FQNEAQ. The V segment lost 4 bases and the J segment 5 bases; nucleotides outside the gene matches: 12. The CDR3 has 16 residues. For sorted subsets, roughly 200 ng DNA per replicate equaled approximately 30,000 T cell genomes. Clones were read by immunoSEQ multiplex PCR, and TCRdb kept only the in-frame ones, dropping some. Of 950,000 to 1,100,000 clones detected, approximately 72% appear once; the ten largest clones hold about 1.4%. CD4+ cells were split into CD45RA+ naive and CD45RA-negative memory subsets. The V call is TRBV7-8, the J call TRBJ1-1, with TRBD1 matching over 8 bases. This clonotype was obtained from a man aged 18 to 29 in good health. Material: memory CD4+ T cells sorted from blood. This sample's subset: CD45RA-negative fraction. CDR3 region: CASSSSEQGGRTEAFF. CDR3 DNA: TGTGCCAGCAGCTCATCCGAACAGGGGGGGAGAACTGAAGCTTTCTTT. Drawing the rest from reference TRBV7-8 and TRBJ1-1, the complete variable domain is GAGVSQSPRYKVAKRGQDVALRCDPISGHVSLFWYQQALGQGPEFLTYFQNEAQLDKSGLPSDRFFAERPEGSVSTLKIQRTQQEDSAVYLCASSSSEQGGRTEAFFGQGTRLTVV.